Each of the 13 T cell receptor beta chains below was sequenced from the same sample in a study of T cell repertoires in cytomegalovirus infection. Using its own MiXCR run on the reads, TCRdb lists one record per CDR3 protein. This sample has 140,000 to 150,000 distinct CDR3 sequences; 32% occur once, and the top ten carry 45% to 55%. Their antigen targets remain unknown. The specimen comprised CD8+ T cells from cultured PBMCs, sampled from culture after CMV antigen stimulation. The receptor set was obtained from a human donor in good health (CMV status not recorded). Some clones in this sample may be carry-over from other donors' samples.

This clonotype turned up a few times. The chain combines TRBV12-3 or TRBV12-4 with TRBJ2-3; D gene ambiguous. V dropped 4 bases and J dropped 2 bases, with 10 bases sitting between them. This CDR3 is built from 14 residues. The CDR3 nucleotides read TGTGCCAGCAGTTATGTGGGGTTCACAGATACGCAGTATTTT. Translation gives CASSYVGFTDTQYF.

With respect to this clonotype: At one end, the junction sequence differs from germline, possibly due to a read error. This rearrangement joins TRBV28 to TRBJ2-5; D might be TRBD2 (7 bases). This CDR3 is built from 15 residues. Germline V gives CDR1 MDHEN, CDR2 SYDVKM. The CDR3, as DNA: TGTGCCAGCAGCCCTCTGACGGGGGGCGCCGAGACCCAGTGCTTC. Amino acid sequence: CASSPLTGGAETQCF.

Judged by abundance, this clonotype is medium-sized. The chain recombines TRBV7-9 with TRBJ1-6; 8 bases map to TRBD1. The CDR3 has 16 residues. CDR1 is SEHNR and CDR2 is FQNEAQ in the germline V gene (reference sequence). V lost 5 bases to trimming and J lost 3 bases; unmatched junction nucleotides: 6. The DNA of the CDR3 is TGTGCCAGCAGCCCATCAGGACAGGGCTATAATTCACCCCTCCACTTT. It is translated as CASSPSGQGYNSPLHF.

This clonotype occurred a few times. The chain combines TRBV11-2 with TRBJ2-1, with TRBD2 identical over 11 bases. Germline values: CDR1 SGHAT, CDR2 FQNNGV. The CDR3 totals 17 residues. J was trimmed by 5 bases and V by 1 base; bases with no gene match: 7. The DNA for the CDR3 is TGTGCCAGCAGCTTAGTGATAGCGGGGGGGTATCACAATGAGCAGTTCTTC. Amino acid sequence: CASSLVIAGGYHNEQFF.

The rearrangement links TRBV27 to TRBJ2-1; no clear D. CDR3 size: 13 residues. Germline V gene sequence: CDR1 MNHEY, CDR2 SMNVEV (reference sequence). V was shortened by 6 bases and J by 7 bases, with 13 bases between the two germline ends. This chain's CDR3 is CASSRPRPNEQFF. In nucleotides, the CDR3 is TGTGCCAGCAGCCGACCCCGGCCTAATGAGCAGTTCTTC.

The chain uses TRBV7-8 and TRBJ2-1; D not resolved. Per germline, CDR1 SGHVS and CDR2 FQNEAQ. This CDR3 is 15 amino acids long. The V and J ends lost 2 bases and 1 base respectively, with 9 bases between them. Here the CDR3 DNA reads TGTGCCAGCAGCTTACCTCTCGCTTCCTACAATGAGCAGTTCTTC. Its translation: CASSLPLASYNEQFF.

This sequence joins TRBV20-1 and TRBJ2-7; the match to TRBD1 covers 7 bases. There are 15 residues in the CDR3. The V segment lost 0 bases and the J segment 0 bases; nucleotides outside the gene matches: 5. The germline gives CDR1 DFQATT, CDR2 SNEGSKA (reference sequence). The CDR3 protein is CSARDGDSSSYEQYF. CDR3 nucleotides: TGCAGTGCTAGAGACGGGGACAGCAGCTCCTACGAGCAGTACTTC.

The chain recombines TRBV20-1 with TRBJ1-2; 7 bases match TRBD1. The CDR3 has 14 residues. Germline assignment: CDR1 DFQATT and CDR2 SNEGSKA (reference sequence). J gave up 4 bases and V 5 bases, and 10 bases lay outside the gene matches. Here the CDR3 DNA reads TGCAGTGCTCAAGAGCAGGGGGGATCCTATGGCTACACCTTC. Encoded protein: CSAQEQGGSYGYTF.

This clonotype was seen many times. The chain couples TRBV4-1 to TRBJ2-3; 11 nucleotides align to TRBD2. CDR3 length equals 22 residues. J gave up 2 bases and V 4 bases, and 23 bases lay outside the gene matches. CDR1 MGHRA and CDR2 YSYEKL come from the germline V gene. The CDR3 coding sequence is TGCGCCAGCAGCCTTCTCGTGAGGGCTAGCGGGGGGATTCGGTATTTCACAGATACGCAGTATTTT. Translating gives CASSLLVRASGGIRYFTDTQYF.

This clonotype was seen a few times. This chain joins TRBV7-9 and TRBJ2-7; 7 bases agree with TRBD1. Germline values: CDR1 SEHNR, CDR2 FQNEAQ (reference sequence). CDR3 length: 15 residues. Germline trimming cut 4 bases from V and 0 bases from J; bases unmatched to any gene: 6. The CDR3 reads CASSSGTESSYEQYF. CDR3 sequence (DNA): TGTGCCAGCAGCTCCGGGACAGAGAGCTCCTACGAGCAGTACTTC. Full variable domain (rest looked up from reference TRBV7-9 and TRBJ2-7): DTGVSQNPRHKITKRGQNVTFRCDPISEHNRLYWYRQTLGQGPEFLTYFQNEAQLEKSRLLSDRFSAERPKGSFSTLEIQRTEQGDSAMYLCASSSGTESSYEQYFGPGTRLTVT.

The CDR3 DNA sequence: TGTGCCAGCAGTCCCCGGTGGACCAATCAGCCCCAGCATTTT. It yields the protein CASSPRWTNQPQHF. The J gene is TRBJ1-5, the V gene TRBV28; D remains ambiguous. Trimming took off 5 bases at V and 3 bases at J, with 11 bases between the two ends. Germline V lookup: CDR1 MDHEN, CDR2 SYDVKM. This CDR3 has 14 amino acids.

The CDR3 region is CASSQVSTNEQFF. DNA of the CDR3: TGTGCCAGCAGCCAAGTTTCTACCAATGAGCAGTTCTTC. The chain is built from TRBV3-1 and TRBJ2-1; D is undetermined. V was pared by 1 base and J by 6 bases, with 7 bases between. This CDR3 spans 13 amino acids. Germline-derived CDR1 and CDR2 are LGHDT and YNNKEL (reference sequence).

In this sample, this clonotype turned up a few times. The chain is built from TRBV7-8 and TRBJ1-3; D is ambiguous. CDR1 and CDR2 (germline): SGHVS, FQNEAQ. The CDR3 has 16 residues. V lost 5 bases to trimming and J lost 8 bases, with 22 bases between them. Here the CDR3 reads CASSAEPGTRPDTIYF. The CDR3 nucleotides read TGTGCCAGCAGCGCCGAACCGGGAACCAGGCCTGACACCATATATTTT.